This TCR beta chain was obtained from a study of cytotoxic CD8 clonotypes in ibrutinib-treated CLL. Study summary: Patients attained around 25 partial and 2 complete responses; at median approximately 64 months, approximately 15 remained remitted while 12 progressed. Response samples were taken after a median of approximately 11 months on treatment, range 6 to 36.

A remark on this clone: Antigen specificity is unknown.

Whole-study results and caveats: Stable or contracted on treatment, public clonotypes were also uncommon.

The data were produced by immunoSEQ multiplex PCR, yet TCRdb's version contains in-frame clones alone and is incomplete. This sample carries around 310,000 clones, about 77% of them seen once, and the ten largest clones take 5.5% to 8%. After removal of 4 bases from V and 1 base from J, the junction contained 16 bases not matched to a gene. Germline assignment: CDR1 LGHNA and CDR2 YSLEER. This CDR3 has 19 residues. The rearrangement uses TRBV4-3 and TRBJ2-3; 8 bases map to TRBD1. Sequenced material: PBMCs, taken before ibrutinib treatment. The TCR sequence derives from a human donor with chronic lymphocytic leukemia. CDR3 nucleotides: TGCGCCAGCAGCCCCGCCGACAGGGGAGCATATATTGGCACAGATACGCAGTATTTT. It translates to CASSPADRGAYIGTDTQYF.